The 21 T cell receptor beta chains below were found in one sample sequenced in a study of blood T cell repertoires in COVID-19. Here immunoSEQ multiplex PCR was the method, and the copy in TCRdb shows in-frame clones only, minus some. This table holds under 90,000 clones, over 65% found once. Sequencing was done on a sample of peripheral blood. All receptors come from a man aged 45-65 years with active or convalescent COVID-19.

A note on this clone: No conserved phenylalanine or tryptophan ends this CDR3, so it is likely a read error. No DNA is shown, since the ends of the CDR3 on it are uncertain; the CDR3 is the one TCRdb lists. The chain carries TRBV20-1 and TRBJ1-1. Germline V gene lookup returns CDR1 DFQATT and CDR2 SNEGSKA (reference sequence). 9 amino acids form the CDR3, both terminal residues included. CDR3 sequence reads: CSARVPDSC.

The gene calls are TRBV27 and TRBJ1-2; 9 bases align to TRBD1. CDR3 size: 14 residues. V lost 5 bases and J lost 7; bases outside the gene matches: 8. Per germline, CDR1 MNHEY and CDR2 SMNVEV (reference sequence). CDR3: CASSHRDRVSGYTF. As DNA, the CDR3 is TGTGCCAGCAGTCACCGGGACAGGGTCTCTGGCTACACCTTC.

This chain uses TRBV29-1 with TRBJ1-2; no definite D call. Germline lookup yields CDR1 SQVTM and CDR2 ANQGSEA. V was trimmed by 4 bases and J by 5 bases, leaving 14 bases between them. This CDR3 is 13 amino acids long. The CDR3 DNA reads TGCAGCGTTGCTACCCCGGGGTCATATGGCTACACCTTC. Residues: CSVATPGSYGYTF. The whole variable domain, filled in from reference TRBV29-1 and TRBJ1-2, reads SAVISQKPSRDICQRGTSLTIQCQVDSQVTMMFWYRQQPGQSLTLIATANQGSEATYESGFVIDKFPISRPNLTFSTLTVSNMSPEDSSIYLCSVATPGSYGYTFGSGTRLTVV.

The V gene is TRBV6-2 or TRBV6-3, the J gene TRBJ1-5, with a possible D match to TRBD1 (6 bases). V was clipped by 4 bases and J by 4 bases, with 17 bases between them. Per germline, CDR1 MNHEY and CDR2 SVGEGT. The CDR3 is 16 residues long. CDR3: CASSFTPDSLNQPQHF. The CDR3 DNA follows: TGTGCCAGCAGTTTCACTCCGGACAGTCTTAATCAGCCCCAGCATTTT.

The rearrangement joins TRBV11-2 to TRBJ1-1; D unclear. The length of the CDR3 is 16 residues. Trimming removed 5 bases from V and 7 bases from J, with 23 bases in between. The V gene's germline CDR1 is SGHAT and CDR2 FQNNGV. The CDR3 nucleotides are TGTGCCAGCAGCGTAGGTGGACGGAGGAGTTATAATGAAGCTTTCTTT. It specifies CASSVGGRRSYNEAFF.

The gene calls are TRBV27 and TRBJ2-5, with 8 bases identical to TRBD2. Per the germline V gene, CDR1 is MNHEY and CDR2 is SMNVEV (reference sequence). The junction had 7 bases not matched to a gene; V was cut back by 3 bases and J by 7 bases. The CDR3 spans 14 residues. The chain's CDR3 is CASSLAGGGGTQYF. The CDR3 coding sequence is TGTGCCAGCAGTTTGGCGGGGGGCGGGGGGACCCAGTACTTC.

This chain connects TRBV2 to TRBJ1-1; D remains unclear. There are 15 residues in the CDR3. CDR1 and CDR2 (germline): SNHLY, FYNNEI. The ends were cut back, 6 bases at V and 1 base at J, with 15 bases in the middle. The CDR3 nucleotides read TGTGCCAGCAGGTATTATGGAGATCCGAACACTGAAGCTTTCTTT. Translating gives CASRYYGDPNTEAFF.

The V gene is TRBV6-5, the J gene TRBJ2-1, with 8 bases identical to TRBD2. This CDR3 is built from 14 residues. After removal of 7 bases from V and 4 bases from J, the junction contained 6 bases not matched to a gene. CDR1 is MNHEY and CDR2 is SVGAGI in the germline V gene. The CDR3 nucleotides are TGTGCCAGCACTTCGGGGGGGAGTTACAATGAGCAGTTCTTC. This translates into CASTSGGSYNEQFF.

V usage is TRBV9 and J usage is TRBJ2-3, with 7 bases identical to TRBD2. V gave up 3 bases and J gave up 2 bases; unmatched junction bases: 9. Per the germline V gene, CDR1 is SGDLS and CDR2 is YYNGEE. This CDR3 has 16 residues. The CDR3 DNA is TGTGCCAGCAGCGGCCTCGGGGCGGGGGACACAGATACGCAGTATTTT. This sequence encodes CASSGLGAGDTDTQYF. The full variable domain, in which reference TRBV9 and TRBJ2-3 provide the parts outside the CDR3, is DSGVTQTPKHLITATGQRVTLRCSPRSGDLSVYWYQQSLDQGLQFLIQYYNGEERAKGNILERFSAQQFPDLHSELNLSSLELGDSALYFCASSGLGAGDTDTQYFGPGTRLTVL.

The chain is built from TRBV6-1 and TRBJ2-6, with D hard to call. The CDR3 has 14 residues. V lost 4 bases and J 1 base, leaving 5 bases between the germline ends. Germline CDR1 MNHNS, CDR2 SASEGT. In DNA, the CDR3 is TGTGCCAGCAGTGTCCCATCTGGGGCCAACGTCCTGACTTTC. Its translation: CASSVPSGANVLTF.

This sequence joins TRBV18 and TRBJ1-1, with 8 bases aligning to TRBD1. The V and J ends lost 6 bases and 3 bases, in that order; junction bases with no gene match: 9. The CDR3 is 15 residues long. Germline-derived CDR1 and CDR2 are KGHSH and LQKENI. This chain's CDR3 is CASSLLTGDYTEAFF. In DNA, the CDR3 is TGTGCCAGCTCCCTACTGACAGGGGACTACACTGAAGCTTTCTTT.

The CDR3: CASSRSASVGSDEQFF. The CDR3, as DNA: TGTGCCAGCTCACGATCGGCTAGCGTGGGTTCTGATGAGCAGTTCTTC. The V and J genes are TRBV18 and TRBJ2-1; D perhaps matches TRBD2 (6 bases). V gave up 4 bases and J gave up 8 bases, with 21 bases separating them. Germline V gene lookup returns CDR1 KGHSH and CDR2 LQKENI. This CDR3 contains 16 residues.

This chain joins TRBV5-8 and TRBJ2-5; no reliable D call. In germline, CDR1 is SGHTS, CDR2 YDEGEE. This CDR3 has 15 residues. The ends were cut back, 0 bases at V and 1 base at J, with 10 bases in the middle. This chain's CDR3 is CASSLEVGRQETQYF. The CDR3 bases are TGTGCCAGCAGCTTGGAGGTGGGCCGCCAAGAGACCCAGTACTTC.

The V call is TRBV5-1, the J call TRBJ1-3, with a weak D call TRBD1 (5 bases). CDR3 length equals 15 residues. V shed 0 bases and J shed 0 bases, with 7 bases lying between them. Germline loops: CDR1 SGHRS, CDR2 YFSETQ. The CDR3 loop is CASSLDGASGNTIYF. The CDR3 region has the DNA TGCGCCAGCAGCTTGGATGGGGCCTCTGGAAACACCATATATTTT.

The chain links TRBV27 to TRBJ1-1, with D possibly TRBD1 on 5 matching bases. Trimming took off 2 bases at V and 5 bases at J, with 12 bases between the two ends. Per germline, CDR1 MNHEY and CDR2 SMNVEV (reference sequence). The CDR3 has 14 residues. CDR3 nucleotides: TGTGCCAGCAGTTTAGTAGGAGGGGAGACTGAAGCTTTCTTT. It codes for CASSLVGGETEAFF.

CDR3: CASSPRTSGSGETQYF. CDR3 bases: TGTGCCAGCAGCCCCCGGACTAGCGGGTCAGGGGAGACCCAGTACTTC. The J gene is TRBJ2-5, the V gene TRBV3-1 (or the pseudogene TRBV3-2); TRBD2 matches 11 bases. Germline V CDR1 and CDR2: LGHDT, YNNKEL (reference sequence). The V gene end was trimmed by 4 bases and the J gene end by 5 bases; junction bases not matched to a gene: 9. The CDR3 length is 16 residues.

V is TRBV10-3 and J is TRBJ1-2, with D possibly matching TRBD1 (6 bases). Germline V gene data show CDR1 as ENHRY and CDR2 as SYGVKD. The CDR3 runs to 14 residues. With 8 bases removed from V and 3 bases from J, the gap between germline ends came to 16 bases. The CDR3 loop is CAIAGGAKDYGYTF. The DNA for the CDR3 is TGTGCCATCGCCGGGGGGGCGAAAGACTATGGCTACACCTTC.

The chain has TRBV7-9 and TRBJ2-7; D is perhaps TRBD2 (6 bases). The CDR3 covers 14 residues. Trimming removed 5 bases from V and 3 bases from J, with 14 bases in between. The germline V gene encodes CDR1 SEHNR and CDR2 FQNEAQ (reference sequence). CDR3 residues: CASSRDSNYYEQYF. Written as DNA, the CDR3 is TGTGCCAGCAGCCGGGACTCCAACTACTACGAGCAGTACTTC.

The CDR3 region has the DNA TGTGCCAGCAGCTTAGCTTCTCCCGGGAACACCGGGGAGCTGTTTTTT. It translates to CASSLASPGNTGELFF. The chain employs TRBV7-7 and TRBJ2-2; D not resolved. Trimming removed 0 bases from V and 1 base from J, with 9 bases in between. The CDR3 consists of 16 residues. Per the germline V gene, CDR1 is SSHAT and CDR2 is FNYEAQ (reference sequence).

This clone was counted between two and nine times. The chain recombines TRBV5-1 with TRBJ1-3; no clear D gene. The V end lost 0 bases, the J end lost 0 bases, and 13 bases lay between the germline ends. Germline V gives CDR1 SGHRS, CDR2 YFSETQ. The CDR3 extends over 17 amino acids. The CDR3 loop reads CASSLVSTGISGNTIYF. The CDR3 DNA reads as TGCGCCAGCAGCTTGGTATCGACTGGAATCTCTGGAAACACCATATATTTT.

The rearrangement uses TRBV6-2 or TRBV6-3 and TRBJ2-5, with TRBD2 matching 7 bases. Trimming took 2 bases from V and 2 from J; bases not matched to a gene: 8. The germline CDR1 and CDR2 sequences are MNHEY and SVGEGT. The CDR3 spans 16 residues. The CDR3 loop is CASSYTPASGQETQYF. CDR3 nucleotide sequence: TGTGCCAGCAGTTACACCCCGGCTAGCGGACAAGAGACCCAGTACTTC.